The clone carrying this T cell receptor beta chain has more than one count but fewer than ten. Its antigen is not identified. The data derive from a study of blood T cells in healthy people across ages. Germline assignment: CDR1 SGHTA and CDR2 FQGNSA. The ends were cut back, 7 bases at V and 8 bases at J, with 17 bases in the middle. CDR3 length: 13 residues. Study-wide points: Because sorting was not performed, PBMCs prevented conclusive naive versus antigen-experienced comparison. Whereas aged donors had fewer naive CD4+ cells, long-lived donors had more of them and higher diversity.

A second about 7 to 12 cycle PCR used barcoded and J-beta primers. TCRdb itself ran the 5' RACE reads through MiXCR, one entry per CDR3 protein. The data show about 1,800,000 distinct CDR3 sequences, 28% seen once. The TCR originated in a woman aged 25 to 45 in good health. Sequencing was carried out using blood. The genes are TRBV7-2 and TRBJ1-1, with a weak D call TRBD1 (6 bases). Written as DNA, the CDR3 is TGTGCCAGCACCCCTTACCCGGGGGCAGAAGCTTTCTTT. This codes for CASTPYPGAEAFF.